The source of this TCR beta chain is a study of human CD8 memory T cell subsets. Investigators built TCR beta libraries using UMI-labeled 5' RACE. TCRdb re-called the 5' RACE reads; every CDR3 protein appears as one record, without DNA. The sample totals 8,500 to 10,000 distinct CDR3 sequences. From germline, CDR1 is MNHEY and CDR2 SMNVEV (reference sequence). The CDR3 has 13 amino acids. The RNA's source was duplicate vials of some 160,000 sorted CD8+ T cells per subset. Sequencing was performed on CD8+ T cells from PBMCs. The sequence was obtained from a human donor in good health. The chain recombines TRBV27 with TRBJ2-1; TCRdb returns TRBD1, unconfirmable since there is no DNA. CDR3 sequence: CASSSLGGDEQFF.